In this sample, the clone carrying this T cell receptor (beta chain) turned up many times. This sample was included in a study of T cell repertoires in cytomegalovirus infection. As for the study in general: Public TCR beta signatures marked donors with CMV infection and the matching HLA.

Germline V lookup: CDR1 SGHTA, CDR2 FQGNSA. The V gene lost 2 bases and the J gene lost 4 bases, with 5 bases spanning the gap. The CDR3 spans 12 residues. Using its own MiXCR run on the reads, TCRdb lists one record per CDR3 protein. The repertoire holds 450,000 to 550,000 distinct CDR3 sequences, with approximately 16% as singletons. The V and J genes are TRBV7-2 and TRBJ1-1, with D uncertain. This clonotype was obtained from a human donor in good health (CMV status not recorded). Some clones in this sample may be carry-over from other donors' samples. Input material: CD8+ T cells from PBMCs. In nucleotides, the CDR3 is TGTGCCAGCAGCTTAACATTCACTGAAGCTTTCTTT. The encoded protein is CASSLTFTEAFF.